The 29 T cell receptor beta chains below come from one sample, sequenced in a study of shared clonotypes between healthy human individuals. TCRdb's copy holds only in-frame clones and misses some; the assay was immunoSEQ multiplex PCR. The repertoire consists of over 100,000 clones, with around 68% occurring once and the leading ten covering 24%. Sequencing was carried out using memory CD8+ T cells sorted from blood. Subset in this sample: CD45RO+ cells pooled with CCR7-negative TemRA cells. These receptors all come from a woman aged 25 to 39 in good health.

This chain joins TRBV29-1 and TRBJ2-1; tentative D call: TRBD1 (5 bases). This CDR3 contains 14 residues. V lost 6 bases, J lost 9 bases, and 21 bases lay in between. Germline CDR1 is SQVTM and CDR2 is ANQGSEA. CDR3 residues: CSVYRQSGRGEQFF. DNA of the CDR3: TGCAGCGTCTACAGGCAGTCCGGTAGAGGTGAGCAGTTCTTC.

V and J are TRBV19 and TRBJ1-5; D is uncertain. The germline V gene encodes CDR1 LNHDA and CDR2 SQIVND (reference sequence). This CDR3 region has 14 residues. V was pared by 4 bases and J by 5 bases, with 12 bases between. CDR3 residues: CASSNFYRDQPQHF. Written as DNA, the CDR3 is TGTGCCAGTAGTAATTTTTACCGAGATCAGCCCCAGCATTTT.

V gene TRBV29-1 combines with J gene TRBJ2-4, with TRBD1 identical over 10 bases. CDR1 and CDR2 from the germline V gene are SQVTM and ANQGSEA. The CDR3 is made up of 13 amino acids. V lost 7 bases and J lost 9; bases outside the gene matches: 9. CDR3 coding DNA: TGCAGCGCGGGGACAGGGGACGGCGGCATTCAGTACTTC. It translates to CSAGTGDGGIQYF.

This rearrangement joins TRBV2 to TRBJ2-5; D unclear. CDR1 is SNHLY and CDR2 is FYNNEI in the germline V gene. The CDR3 runs 13 residues. The V and J ends lost 6 bases and 1 base respectively, with 9 bases between them. The CDR3 region has the DNA TGTGCCAGCAGGACTCTAGTCCAAGAGACCCAGTACTTC. Translation: CASRTLVQETQYF.

In this sample, this clone turned up a few times. V is TRBV10-2 and J is TRBJ1-4; D is undetermined. Germline V gives CDR1 WSHSY, CDR2 SAAADI. Trimming shortened V by 3 bases and J by 8 bases, and 4 bases separated the two germline ends. The CDR3 is 11 residues long. The CDR3 bases are TGCGCCAGCAGTGAAGGGGAAAAACTGTTTTTT. Translation: CASSEGEKLFF.

V gene TRBV27 combines with J gene TRBJ1-2, with TRBD1 matching over 7 bases. The junction had 4 bases not matched to a gene; V was cut back by 7 bases and J by 2 bases. This CDR3 contains 13 residues. In germline, CDR1 is MNHEY, CDR2 SMNVEV (reference sequence). The CDR3 sequence: CASKGQENYGYTF. The CDR3 nucleotides read TGTGCCAGCAAAGGACAGGAAAACTATGGCTACACCTTC.

In its sample, this clone was seen once. V usage is TRBV14 and J usage is TRBJ2-5; 9 bases are a match to TRBD2. This CDR3 has 15 residues. V lost 9 bases and J lost 1; bases outside the gene matches: 9. Per the germline V gene, CDR1 is SGHDN and CDR2 is FVKESK. CDR3 amino acids: CARKRPSGAQETQYF. CDR3 nucleotide sequence: TGTGCCAGAAAGAGGCCTAGCGGGGCCCAAGAGACCCAGTACTTC.

V usage is TRBV27 and J usage is TRBJ2-3; 11 nucleotides agree with TRBD2. Germline trimming cut 0 bases from V and 9 bases from J; bases unmatched to any gene: 2. The CDR3 sequence is 14 residues long. Per germline, CDR1 MNHEY and CDR2 SMNVEV (reference sequence). The chain's CDR3 is CASSLSTSGNTQYF. The CDR3 DNA follows: TGTGCCAGCAGTTTATCGACTAGCGGGAACACGCAGTATTTT.

This clone has just one count. The gene calls are TRBV15 and TRBJ2-7; TRBD2 agrees at 8 bases. Losses at the gene ends were 1 base for V and 3 bases for J; bases not matched to a gene: 11. CDR3 length: 17 residues. From germline, CDR1 is LNHNV and CDR2 YYDKDF (reference sequence). CDR3 nucleotide sequence: TGTGCCACCAGCAGAGTTTTCCCCCCGGCGGGAGGCTACGAGCAGTACTTC. Translation: CATSRVFPPAGGYEQYF.

This rearrangement joins TRBV2 to TRBJ1-5; 7 bases are shared with TRBD1. Germline CDR1 and CDR2: SNHLY and FYNNEI. The CDR3 runs to 15 residues. V lost 2 bases, J lost 5 bases, and 6 bases stayed unmatched. CDR3 sequence reads: CASSEPRTGHQPQHF. CDR3 nucleotides: TGTGCCAGCAGTGAACCCCGGACAGGCCATCAGCCCCAGCATTTT.

The chain has TRBV14 and TRBJ2-1; D tentatively fits TRBD1 or TRBD2 (5 bases each). CDR1 is SGHDN and CDR2 is FVKESK in the germline V gene. The CDR3 has 15 residues. V was trimmed by 5 bases and J by 6 bases, leaving 17 bases between them. CDR3 nucleotides: TGTGCCAGCAGCAGTTTACTATGGGGGTCCAATGAGCAGTTCTTC. Amino acids: CASSSLLWGSNEQFF.

The chain links TRBV15 to TRBJ2-1; possible D gene TRBD1, 6 bases. V gave up 5 bases and J gave up 5 bases, with 10 bases separating them. Per the germline V gene, CDR1 is LNHNV and CDR2 is YYDKDF (reference sequence). The CDR3 covers 13 residues. The DNA for the CDR3 is TGTGCCACCAGCTGGACAGTGAACAATGAGCAGTTCTTC. Translating gives CATSWTVNNEQFF.

The chain links TRBV6-5 to TRBJ2-7, with 8 bases matching TRBD1. The CDR3 is 12 residues long. With 8 bases clipped from V and 7 bases from J, the junction kept 7 bases outside the gene matches. Germline V lookup: CDR1 MNHEY, CDR2 SVGAGI. CDR3 region: CASWTGLGEQYF. CDR3 in DNA: TGTGCCAGCTGGACAGGGCTAGGAGAGCAGTACTTC.

The chain's CDR3 is CASGRLNTEAFF. The CDR3, as DNA: TGCGCCAGTGGACGGTTGAACACTGAAGCTTTCTTT. This chain joins TRBV10-2 and TRBJ1-1, with unresolved D. The germline gives CDR1 WSHSY, CDR2 SAAADI. Trimming stripped 9 bases from V and 0 bases from J, with 8 bases between. CDR3 length equals 12 residues.

This clone appeared a few times. V usage is TRBV28 and J usage is TRBJ2-7; 7 bases are a match to TRBD1. The CDR3 runs 15 residues. Germline V gene data show CDR1 as MDHEN and CDR2 as SYDVKM. V shed 5 bases, J shed 3 bases, and the junction held 10 bases outside the gene matches. This chain's CDR3 is CASSNPGTARYEQYF. DNA of the CDR3: TGTGCCAGCAGTAACCCCGGGACAGCTCGCTACGAGCAGTACTTC.

V gene TRBV6-5 combines with J gene TRBJ1-2, with a possible D match to TRBD1 (5 bases). Germline CDR1 reads MNHEY; CDR2 reads SVGAGI. CDR3 length: 14 residues. Trimming removed 0 bases at V and 11 bases at J, with 16 bases between. The CDR3 sequence: CASSYSDQGSRYTF. In DNA form, the CDR3 reads TGTGCCAGCAGTTACTCTGACCAGGGTAGTAGGTACACCTTC.

This clone was seen a handful of times. The rearrangement uses TRBV11-2 and TRBJ2-5, with a possible D match to TRBD2 (5 bases). The CDR3 length is 15 residues. V was shortened by 3 bases and J by 5 bases, with 16 bases between the two germline ends. CDR1 and CDR2 (germline): SGHAT, FQNNGV. As DNA, the CDR3 is TGTGCCAGCAGCTTCCCTTTTGCTAGCTTGGAGACCCAGTACTTC. Translating it yields CASSFPFASLETQYF.

This sequence joins TRBV4-1 and TRBJ1-4; D gene uncertain. The CDR3 spans 13 residues. The germline V gene encodes CDR1 MGHRA and CDR2 YSYEKL. V dropped 5 bases and J dropped 0 bases, with 4 bases sitting between them. CDR3 bases: TGCGCCAGCAGCGGGGCAACTAATGAAAAACTGTTTTTT. It is translated as CASSGATNEKLFF.

This clone showed up just a few times. The rearrangement links TRBV25-1 to TRBJ1-2; unclear D gene. CDR1 and CDR2 (germline): MGHDK, SYGVNS. The CDR3 has 14 amino acids. Trimming removed 2 bases at V and 4 bases at J, with 11 bases between. The CDR3 reads CASSEVDRVYGYTF. The CDR3 DNA follows: TGTGCCAGCAGTGAAGTCGATAGGGTCTATGGCTACACCTTC.

Of note for this clone: Sequence at one end of the junction differs from germline and may be a read error. This chain uses TRBV19 with TRBJ2-7, with 8 bases lining up with TRBD2. CDR1 is LNHDA, CDR2 SQIVND, per germline (reference sequence). This CDR3 comprises 17 residues. Here the CDR3 reads CASSTHPRTSFSHEQYF. The CDR3 bases are TGTGCCAGTAGTACGCACCCACGGACTAGCTTCTCCCACGAGCAGTACTTC.

In DNA form, the CDR3 reads TGTGCCAGCAGCCAAGATAGGAGGGAGCACGCCTCCTACAATGAGCAGTTCTTC. This encodes CASSQDRREHASYNEQFF. V gene TRBV4-2 combines with J gene TRBJ2-1; TRBD2 is a possible D gene (6 bases). The CDR3 has 18 residues. The V gene's germline CDR1 is LGHNA and CDR2 YNFKEQ. Trimming shortened V by 0 bases and J by 0 bases, and 15 bases separated the two germline ends.

Only a few counts were recorded for this clone. The chain links TRBV15 to TRBJ1-5; D unclear. Trimming cost V 0 bases and J 0 bases, with 12 bases left between them. Germline V lookup: CDR1 LNHNV, CDR2 YYDKDF (reference sequence). The CDR3 spans 17 residues. In nucleotides, the CDR3 is TGTGCCACCAGCAGAGATGTGGCAGGCGTTAGCAATCAGCCCCAGCATTTT. This codes for CATSRDVAGVSNQPQHF.

The chain couples TRBV6-5 to TRBJ2-7; D might be TRBD1 or TRBD2, each matching 5 bases. The V end lost 0 bases, the J end lost 4 bases, and 13 bases lay between the germline ends. Germline V gives CDR1 MNHEY, CDR2 SVGAGI. The CDR3 totals 15 residues. The CDR3 DNA reads as TGTGCCAGCAGTTACTCTTCGGGGCGCGGATACGAGCAGTACTTC. It is translated as CASSYSSGRGYEQYF.

V is TRBV29-1 and J is TRBJ2-7; D may be TRBD1 (6 bases). This CDR3 is 17 amino acids long. Trimming removed 3 bases at V and 3 bases at J, with 24 bases between. CDR1 is SQVTM and CDR2 is ANQGSEA in the germline V gene. The CDR3 nucleotides read TGCAGCGTTGAGTTGGCACCAACAGGGACCAGTAGCTACGAGCAGTACTTC. Its protein is CSVELAPTGTSSYEQYF.

The chain carries TRBV7-9 and TRBJ2-7; 8 nucleotides agree with TRBD1. V shed 6 bases and J 3 bases; nucleotides not matched to a gene: 16. The CDR3 is 17 residues long. Germline V gives CDR1 SEHNR, CDR2 FQNEAQ (reference sequence). CDR3 sequence reads: CASRPWTGLPSFYEQYF. The CDR3 DNA is TGTGCCAGCAGACCATGGACAGGGCTCCCGTCTTTCTACGAGCAGTACTTC.

This clone appeared a single time. The chain joins TRBV27 to TRBJ1-5; TRBD1 might be the D (5 bases). V lost 1 base to trimming and J lost 7 bases, with 14 bases between them. The CDR3 is made up of 15 amino acids. The germline V gene has CDR1 MNHEY and CDR2 SMNVEV (reference sequence). In DNA form, the CDR3 reads TGTGCCAGCAGTTTATGGGCAGGGCGCGGCCAGCCCCAGCATTTT. This translates into CASSLWAGRGQPQHF.

Comments on this clone: In the same sample, other DNA sequences code for this CDR3. The CDR3 nucleotides read TGTGCCAGCAACAGGGGATCCTACGAGCAGTACTTC. Encoded protein: CASNRGSYEQYF. This rearrangement joins TRBV6-6 to TRBJ2-7, with 7 bases lining up with TRBD1. V lost 7 bases to trimming and J lost 1 base; unmatched junction nucleotides: 1. The germline V gene has CDR1 MNHNY and CDR2 SVGAGI (reference sequence). The length of the CDR3 is 12 residues.

The table lists this clone with a few counts. The chain carries TRBV21-1 and TRBJ2-1; the table assigns TRBD2, which was not confirmed against the DNA. TRBV21-1 is a listed pseudogene. The length of the CDR3 is 14 residues. CDR3 DNA sequence: TGTGCCAGCAGCAAAGTCTGTAGTTGGAATGAGCAGTTCTTC. It codes for CASSKVCSWNEQFF.

This clone came up many times. J is TRBJ2-7 and V is TRBV7-2; D unresolved. Germline V gene data show CDR1 as SGHTA and CDR2 as FQGNSA. V lost 5 bases, J lost 4 bases, and 18 bases lay in between. There are 15 residues in the CDR3. CDR3 loop: CASSPGFSRHYEQYF. CDR3 nucleotide sequence: TGTGCCAGCAGCCCCGGTTTTTCCCGCCATTACGAGCAGTACTTC.